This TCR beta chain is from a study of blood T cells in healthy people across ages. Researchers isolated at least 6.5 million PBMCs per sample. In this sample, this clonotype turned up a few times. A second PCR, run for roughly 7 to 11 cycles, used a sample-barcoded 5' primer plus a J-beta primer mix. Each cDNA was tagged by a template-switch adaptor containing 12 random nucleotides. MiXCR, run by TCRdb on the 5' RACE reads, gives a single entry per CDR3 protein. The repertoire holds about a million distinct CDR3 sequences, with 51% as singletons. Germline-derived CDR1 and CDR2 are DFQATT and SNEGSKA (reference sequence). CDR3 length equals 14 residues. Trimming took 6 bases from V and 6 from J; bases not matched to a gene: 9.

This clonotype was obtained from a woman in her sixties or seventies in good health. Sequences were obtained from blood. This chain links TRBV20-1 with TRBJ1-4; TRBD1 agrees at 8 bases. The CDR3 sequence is CSALEGQGDEKLFF. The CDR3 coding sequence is TGCAGTGCCCTGGAAGGACAGGGTGATGAAAAACTGTTTTTT.